This T cell receptor (beta chain) was sequenced in a study of radiotherapy plus CTLA-4 blockade in lung cancer. Study in general: In roughly 19% of patients, objective responses were seen; about 30% had disease control. General study points: Clones of tumor-derived TCRs expanded in blood after radiotherapy plus ipilimumab. Per reports, early blood T cell clone dynamics, plus interferon-beta, forecast response most strongly.

Concerning this clone: The antigen remains unidentified.

V shed 2 bases and J 3 bases; nucleotides not matched to a gene: 3. The CDR3 is made up of 15 amino acids. Alongside CTLA-4 blockade with ipilimumab, patients with chemo-refractory metastatic non-small-cell lung cancer received focal radiation. Generated by immunoSEQ multiplex PCR, the TCRdb table keeps only in-frame clones and is missing some. The sample has some 50,000 clones, about 83% seen once. The material sequenced was peripheral blood, taken from a patient treated with radiotherapy plus ipilimumab. The J gene is TRBJ1-4, the V gene TRBV5-3; TRBD1 matches at 8 bases. TRBV5-3 is labeled an ORF, and its function is uncertain. The sequence derives from a human donor with non-small cell lung cancer whose response to radiotherapy plus ipilimumab could not be evaluated. CDR3 DNA sequence: TGTGCCAGAAGCTTTTTGACAGGGGCTAATGAAAAACTGTTTTTT. Translating gives CARSFLTGANEKLFF.